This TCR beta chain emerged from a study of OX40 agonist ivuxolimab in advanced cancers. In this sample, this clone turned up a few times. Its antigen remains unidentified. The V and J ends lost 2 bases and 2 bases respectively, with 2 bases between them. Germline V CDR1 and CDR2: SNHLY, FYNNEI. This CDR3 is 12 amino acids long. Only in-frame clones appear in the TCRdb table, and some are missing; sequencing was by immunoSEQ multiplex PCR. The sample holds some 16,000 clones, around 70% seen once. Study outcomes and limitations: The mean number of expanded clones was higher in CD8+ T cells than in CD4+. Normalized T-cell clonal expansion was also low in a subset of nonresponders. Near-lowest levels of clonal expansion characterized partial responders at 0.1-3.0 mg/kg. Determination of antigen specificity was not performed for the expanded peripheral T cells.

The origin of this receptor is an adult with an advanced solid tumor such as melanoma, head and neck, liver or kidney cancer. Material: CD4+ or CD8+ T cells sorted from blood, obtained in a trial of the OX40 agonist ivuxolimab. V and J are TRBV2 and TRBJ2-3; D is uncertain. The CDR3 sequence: CASSEYTDTQYF. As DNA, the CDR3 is TGTGCCAGCAGTGAATACACAGATACGCAGTATTTT.